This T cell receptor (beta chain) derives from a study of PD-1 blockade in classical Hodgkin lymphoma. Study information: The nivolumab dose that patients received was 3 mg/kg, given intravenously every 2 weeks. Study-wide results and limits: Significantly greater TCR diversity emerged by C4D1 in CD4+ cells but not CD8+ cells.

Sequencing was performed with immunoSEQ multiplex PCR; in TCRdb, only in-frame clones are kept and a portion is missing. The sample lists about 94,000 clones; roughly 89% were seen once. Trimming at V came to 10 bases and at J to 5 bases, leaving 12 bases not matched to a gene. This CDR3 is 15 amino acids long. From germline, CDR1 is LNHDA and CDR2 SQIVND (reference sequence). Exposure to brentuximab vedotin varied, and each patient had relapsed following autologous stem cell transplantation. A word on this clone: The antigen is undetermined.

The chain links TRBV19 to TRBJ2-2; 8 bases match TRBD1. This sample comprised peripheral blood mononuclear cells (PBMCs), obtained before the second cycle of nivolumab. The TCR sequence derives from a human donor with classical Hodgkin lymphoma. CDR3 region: CATAPGQGDTGELFF. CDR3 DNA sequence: TGTGCCACCGCCCCCGGACAGGGTGATACCGGGGAGCTGTTTTTT. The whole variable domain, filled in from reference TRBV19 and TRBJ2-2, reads DGGITQSPKYLFRKEGQNVTLSCEQNLNHDAMYWYRQDPGQGLRLIYYSQIVNDFQKGDIAEGYSVSREKKESFPLTVTSAQKNPTAFYLCATAPGQGDTGELFFGEGSRLTVL.